This T cell receptor beta chain was found in a study of blood T cell repertoires in COVID-19. Study-wide context: Sources were T cells, B-cell-depleted T cells, or PBMCs; the material itself was cDNA or gDNA.

Trimming shortened V by 3 bases and J by 5 bases, and 7 bases separated the two germline ends. Germline values: CDR1 SGHRS, CDR2 YFSETQ. The CDR3 extends over 12 amino acids. Sequencing used immunoSEQ multiplex PCR; TCRdb keeps in-frame clones, though not all of them. The data show roughly 160,000 clones, approximately 90% seen once. This chain joins TRBV5-1 and TRBJ2-3; D not resolved. Material: peripheral blood. This TCR was recovered from a man younger than 35 with COVID-19, enrolled during active disease. CDR3 DNA: TGCGCCAGCAGCTACTCTATAGATACGCAGTATTTT. Its protein is CASSYSIDTQYF. Based on the CDR3 plus reference TRBV5-1 and TRBJ2-3, the full variable domain is KAGVTQTPRYLIKTRGQQVTLSCSPISGHRSVSWYQQTPGQGLQFLFEYFSETQRNKGNFPGRFSGRQFSNSRSEMNVSTLELGDSALYLCASSYSIDTQYFGPGTRLTVL.